This T cell receptor beta chain came from a study of identical twins. Study-wide results and caveats: Findings came from cross-sectional statistics, without long-term follow-up of donors.

A universal primer binding site was introduced by template switching. The final cDNA contained unique molecular identifiers. Each CDR3 protein is one row after TCRdb ran MiXCR on the 5' RACE reads. The sample carries about 500,000 distinct CDR3 sequences, roughly an eighth recorded once. With regard to this clonotype: Its antigen remains unknown.

V lost 11 bases to trimming and J lost 3 bases; unmatched junction nucleotides: 9. In germline, CDR1 is MNHEY, CDR2 SMNVEV (reference sequence). The CDR3 totals 13 residues. The same specimen was also included in a second study, on yellow fever vaccine responses in identical twins.

This sequence originates from a woman between 18 and 29 years old in good health. Material for sequencing was CD4+ T cells sorted from blood. The genes are TRBV27 and TRBJ2-7; 8 bases align to TRBD2. In nucleotides, the CDR3 is TGTGCCTCGGGCCTGACTAGCGACTACGAGCAGTACTTC. It encodes CASGLTSDYEQYF.